The 19 T cell receptor beta chains below come from one sample, sequenced in a study of blood T cell repertoires in COVID-19. Profiling relied on immunoSEQ multiplex PCR, and the TCRdb table lists in-frame clones only, not all of them. Among approximately 130,000 clones listed, about 83% were seen once. The sequenced material came from peripheral blood. These receptors were obtained from a man between 35 and 55 years old with active or convalescent COVID-19.

The V call is TRBV5-1, the J call TRBJ1-5; no definite D call. Per germline, CDR1 SGHRS and CDR2 YFSETQ. The CDR3 loop spans 14 amino acids. V shed 0 bases and J shed 3 bases, with 7 bases lying between them. The DNA of the CDR3 is TGCGCCAGCAGCTTGGGGCAGTTCAATCAGCCCCAGCATTTT. As protein: CASSLGQFNQPQHF.

The J gene is TRBJ1-1, the V gene TRBV7-2; tentative D call: TRBD1 (6 bases). The CDR3 is 15 residues long. Germline CDR1 is SGHTA and CDR2 is FQGNSA. Trimming cost V 5 bases and J 1 base, with 14 bases left between them. CDR3 sequence: CASSGPGTKNTEAFF. Written as DNA, the CDR3 is TGTGCCAGCAGCGGCCCCGGGACAAAGAACACTGAAGCTTTCTTT.

CDR3 sequence reads: CASSPTVTYEQYF. CDR3 nucleotide sequence: TGTGCCAGCAGCCCGACAGTTACCTACGAGCAGTACTTC. The chain combines TRBV11-1 with TRBJ2-7; D might be TRBD1 (5 bases). Deletions cut 5 bases from V and 2 bases from J, with 10 bases between. Germline V CDR1 and CDR2: SGHAT, FQDESV (reference sequence). The CDR3 totals 13 residues.

This clone was counted a single time. V is TRBV7-2 and J is TRBJ2-1; 13 nucleotides align to TRBD2. The germline V gene has CDR1 SGHTA and CDR2 FQGNSA. V lost 6 bases and J lost 5; bases outside the gene matches: 10. This CDR3 contains 17 residues. DNA for the CDR3: TGTGCCAGCAGGAGACTAGCGGGGGGTGTAGCGGACAATGAGCAGTTCTTC. Amino acid sequence: CASRRLAGGVADNEQFF. Together with reference TRBV7-2 and TRBJ2-1, the CDR3 gives the full variable domain: GAGVSQSPSNKVTEKGKDVELRCDPISGHTALYWYRQSLGQGLEFLIYFQGNSAPDKSGLPSDRFSAERTGGSVSTLTIQRTQQEDSAVYLCASRRLAGGVADNEQFFGPGTRLTVL.

The gene calls are TRBV7-3 and TRBJ2-2, with TRBD2 matching over 8 bases. V shed 1 base and J 5 bases; nucleotides not matched to a gene: 3. The germline V gene encodes CDR1 SGHTA and CDR2 FQGTGA. There are 15 residues in the CDR3. CDR3 region: CASSLMSGGTGELFF. The CDR3 nucleotides are TGTGCCAGCAGCTTAATGAGCGGGGGAACCGGGGAGCTGTTTTTT.

This chain links TRBV7-9 with TRBJ2-7, with 11 bases identical to TRBD1. The CDR3 is 15 amino acids. J lost 4 bases, V lost 6 bases, and 8 bases had no gene match. CDR1 SEHNR and CDR2 FQNEAQ come from the germline V gene (reference sequence). The CDR3 spells CASRKPGQGVYEQYF. The CDR3 DNA reads as TGTGCCAGCAGGAAACCGGGACAGGGGGTATACGAGCAGTACTTC. The variable domain in full, with the rest retrieved from reference TRBV7-9 and TRBJ2-7, is DTGVSQNPRHKITKRGQNVTFRCDPISEHNRLYWYRQTLGQGPEFLTYFQNEAQLEKSRLLSDRFSAERPKGSFSTLEIQRTEQGDSAMYLCASRKPGQGVYEQYFGPGTRLTVT.

The gene calls are TRBV19 and TRBJ1-1, with D tentatively TRBD1 (5 bases). Germline V CDR1 and CDR2: LNHDA, SQIVND (reference sequence). The CDR3 covers 15 residues. Trimming removed 3 bases from V and 2 bases from J, with 13 bases in between. CDR3 coding DNA: TGTGCCAGTAGTATGGGGGGACGGGTTAACACTGAAGCTTTCTTT. The encoded protein is CASSMGGRVNTEAFF.

The chain has TRBV4-1 and TRBJ1-1; 7 nucleotides agree with TRBD1. This CDR3 has 17 amino acids. The germline V gene encodes CDR1 MGHRA and CDR2 YSYEKL. J gave up 0 bases and V 4 bases, and 11 bases lay outside the gene matches. CDR3 nucleotide sequence: TGCGCCAGCAGCCCGGGACAGTTCTCCCCCATGAACACTGAAGCTTTCTTT. Translated: CASSPGQFSPMNTEAFF.

This chain joins TRBV18 and TRBJ1-2, with a tentative D call TRBD1 (5 bases). CDR1 is KGHSH, CDR2 LQKENI, per germline. The CDR3 loop spans 15 amino acids. The ends were cut back, 4 bases at V and 3 bases at J, with 15 bases in the middle. The DNA for the CDR3 is TGTGCCAGCTCACAGGTTGCCGGACACGACTATGGCTACACCTTC. Its translation: CASSQVAGHDYGYTF. Combining the CDR3 with reference TRBV18 and TRBJ1-2 gives the whole variable domain NAGVMQNPRHLVRRRGQEARLRCSPMKGHSHVYWYRQLPEEGLKFMVYLQKENIIDESGMPKERFSAEFPKEGPSILRIQQVVRGDSAAYFCASSQVAGHDYGYTFGSGTRLTVV.

V is TRBV6-6 and J is TRBJ2-1; 9 positions agree with TRBD1. Germline assignment: CDR1 MNHNY and CDR2 SVGAGI (reference sequence). V trimming: 6 bases; J trimming: 7 bases; junction bases outside the gene matches: 4. This CDR3 spans 13 amino acids. As DNA, the CDR3 is TGTGCCAGCAGCAAGGGACAGGGAAATGAGCAGTTCTTC. This codes for CASSKGQGNEQFF.

This clone appeared once. The chain uses TRBV2 and TRBJ1-6; 8 bases match TRBD1. The germline V gene has CDR1 SNHLY and CDR2 FYNNEI. The CDR3 spans 14 residues. With V trimmed by 8 bases and J by 9 bases, 9 bases remained unmatched. The CDR3 region is CASQTGQGSSPLHF. CDR3 bases: TGTGCCAGCCAGACTGGACAGGGTTCTTCACCCCTCCACTTT.

As DNA, the CDR3 is TGTGCCAGCAGTGAAGCCGACAGGGGGGGCTATGGCTACACCTTC. Protein: CASSEADRGGYGYTF. V is TRBV2 and J is TRBJ1-2, with TRBD1 matching 9 bases. CDR3 size: 15 residues. Trimming removed 0 bases from V and 4 bases from J; junction bases left unmatched: 3. Germline lookup yields CDR1 SNHLY and CDR2 FYNNEI.

This sequence joins TRBV6-5 and TRBJ2-3; 13 bases align to TRBD2. CDR1 and CDR2 from the germline V gene are MNHEY and SVGAGI. J lost 6 bases, V lost 5 bases, and 5 bases had no gene match. This CDR3 contains 15 residues. DNA for the CDR3: TGTGCCAGCAGTCCGGGACTAGCGGGGTCGGATACGCAGTATTTT. As protein: CASSPGLAGSDTQYF.

V and J are TRBV10-3 and TRBJ1-1; D is uncertain. The CDR3 extends over 11 amino acids. The V gene's germline CDR1 is ENHRY and CDR2 SYGVKD. V was clipped by 7 bases and J by 3 bases, with 6 bases between them. Written as DNA, the CDR3 is TGTGCCATCAAGAGAGACACTGAAGCTTTCTTT. Translated, it gives CAIKRDTEAFF.

A single count supports this clone. The chain couples TRBV2 to TRBJ1-6; D is perhaps TRBD1 (5 bases). CDR3 length: 14 residues. Germline CDR1 SNHLY, CDR2 FYNNEI. Trimming pared 9 bases from V and 7 bases from J, leaving 16 bases between. DNA of the CDR3: TGTGCCAGTTTACGGGACTTGGCGAATTCACCCCTCCACTTT. This sequence encodes CASLRDLANSPLHF.

In this sample, this clone turned up a few times. The V and J genes are TRBV19 and TRBJ1-4; the match to TRBD1 covers 9 bases. The CDR3 covers 16 residues. Germline CDR1 is LNHDA and CDR2 is SQIVND (reference sequence). After removal of 5 bases from V and 4 bases from J, the junction contained 8 bases not matched to a gene. CDR3 amino acids: CASSLLTGGFNEKLFF. The CDR3 DNA sequence: TGTGCCAGTAGTCTTCTAACAGGGGGCTTTAATGAAAAACTGTTTTTT.

The CDR3 DNA reads TGTGCCAGCACTACAGGGGTAGGTAGCAATCAGCCCCAGCATTTT. It yields the protein CASTTGVGSNQPQHF. The rearrangement links TRBV6-5 to TRBJ1-5; TRBD1 agrees at 7 bases. Germline V lookup: CDR1 MNHEY, CDR2 SVGAGI. V gave up 7 bases and J gave up 0 bases; unmatched junction bases: 6. The CDR3 length is 15 residues.

The chain carries TRBV10-2 and TRBJ2-3, with 16 nucleotides matching TRBD2. The CDR3 sequence is 17 residues long. CDR1 WSHSY and CDR2 SAAADI come from the germline V gene. V gave up 0 bases and J gave up 6 bases; unmatched junction bases: 3. In nucleotides, the CDR3 is TGCGCCAGCAGTGAGTCGGGACTAGCGGGGGGGGGTGATACGCAGTATTTT. Its translation is CASSESGLAGGGDTQYF.

The genes are TRBV3-1 (or the pseudogene TRBV3-2) and TRBJ2-5; TRBD2 matches at 9 bases. The CDR3 has 16 amino acids. The J segment lost 5 bases and the V segment lost 0 bases, leaving 7 bases of the junction unmatched. Germline V gene lookup returns CDR1 LGHDT and CDR2 YNNKEL (reference sequence). The CDR3 sequence is CASSQEVGLAGETQYF. CDR3 coding DNA: TGTGCCAGCAGCCAAGAGGTCGGGCTAGCGGGGGAGACCCAGTACTTC.